This paragraph covers one T cell receptor beta chain sequence. The antigen remains undetermined. Sort purity for all populations was recorded as exceeding 98%. The entry originates in a study of beta chain features in type 1 diabetes. Study at large: Patients and healthy donors were similar in age, gender and cell yields. Points from the study as a whole: More deletions and fewer insertions at VDJ junctions were found in patients with type 1 diabetes. Shortening of TCRB CDR3s, moderate but significant, appeared in all four CD4+ subsets of Type 1 diabetes patients. Naive, central memory and Treg TCRB repertoires appeared more alike in patients than in healthy donors.

TCRB transcripts that were expressed got sequenced, as all of the isolated RNA had been reverse transcribed. Profiled with immunoSEQ multiplex PCR; TCRdb holds only in-frame clones, not every one. The repertoire consists of roughly 700,000 clones, with under 15% occurring once and the leading ten covering 0.022%. Germline assignment: CDR1 MNHNS and CDR2 SASEGT. The CDR3 runs 15 residues. The germline V and J ends were trimmed by 3 bases and 1 base, with 12 bases remaining between them. Sequencing used naive CD4+ T cells from blood. The sequence came from a man between 18 and 29 years old with type 1 diabetes. This sequence joins TRBV6-1 and TRBJ1-1; a weak D match, TRBD1 (6 bases). For the CDR3, the DNA is TGTGCCAGCAGTGAGGGGGGGACACCGAACACTGAAGCTTTCTTT. This translates into CASSEGGTPNTEAFF.